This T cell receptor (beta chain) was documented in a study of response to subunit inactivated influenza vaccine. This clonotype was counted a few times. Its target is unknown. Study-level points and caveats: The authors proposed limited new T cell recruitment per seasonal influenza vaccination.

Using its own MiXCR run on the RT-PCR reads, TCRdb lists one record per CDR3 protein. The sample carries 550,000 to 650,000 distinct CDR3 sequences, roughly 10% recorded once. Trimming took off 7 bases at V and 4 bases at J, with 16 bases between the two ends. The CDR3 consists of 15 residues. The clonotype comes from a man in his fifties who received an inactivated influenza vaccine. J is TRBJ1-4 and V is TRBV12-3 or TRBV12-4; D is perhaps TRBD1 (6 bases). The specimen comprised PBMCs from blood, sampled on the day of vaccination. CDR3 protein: CASTPGEEDNEKLFF. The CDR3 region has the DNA TGTGCCAGCACCCCAGGGGAGGAAGATAATGAAAAACTGTTTTTT.